This T cell receptor (beta chain) was found in a study of blood T cells in healthy people across ages (dated by TCRdb to between 2015 and 2017). Background for the entire study: In model experiments, roughly one uniquely barcoded TCR beta cDNA molecule per two T cells was captured by template switching. The study measured age-related changes in TCR beta repertoire diversity using deep sequencing normalized with unique cDNA molecular identifiers. The donors were split into four age groups: young (average 16 years), middle-aged (around 37), aged (approximately 60) and long-lived (roughly 77). The study analyzed two additional independent replicas of 1 million unique cDNA reads from the same blood draw for two donors, one aged 18 to 29 and one aged 80 or older. What the research found in general, with its limitations: Estimates of total diversity from one million sequenced T cells were regarded as lower bounds and underestimates. The long-lived group showed more naive CD4+ T cells, fewer expanded clones and increased TCR diversity than the aged group, suggesting age selection. Since profiling was done on bulk unsorted PBMCs, naive and antigen-experienced compartments could not be conclusively compared. The percentage of naive T cells measured by flow cytometry correlated strongly with observed TCR beta diversity. The CMV infection status of donors was not known, potentially confounding age-related changes in expanded clonotypes. As age increased, observed TCR beta diversity per million T cells dropped in a roughly linear way, and a significant reduction was already evident by age 40.

Comments on this clonotype: There is no known antigen for this receptor. Per-nucleotide qualities are absent, and no much larger clonotype sits a single base away.

Library construction relied on 5' RACE. The run used an Illumina HiSeq 2500. The second PCR ran for about 6 to 11 cycles and used a J-beta primer mix along with a sample-barcoded 5' primer. A template-switch 5' adaptor carrying 12 random nucleotides introduced a unique molecular identifier onto each TCR beta cDNA molecule. Each sample yielded at least 3 million CDR3-containing paired-end reads. The Mint cDNA synthesis kit, primed by a TRBC-specific oligonucleotide, was used to synthesize first-strand cDNA from all RNA. After uracil-DNA glycosylase treatment, a first 18-cycle PCR used universal primers M1SS and BC2_uni_R on all cDNA. The study's own analysis went as follows. For normalization, 1 million high-quality reads, each with a distinct molecular identifier, were randomly selected from each sample. Instead of being binned into consensus sequences, reads that shared molecular identifiers were thrown out. CDR3 identification, clonotype clustering and error correction used MiTCR with a Q25 quality threshold and the strictest error-elimination algorithm. A nonparametric unseen species model using Euler transformation provided a lower-bound estimate of total TCR beta diversity. TCRdb reworked the public reads: Q25 trimming with fastp, MiXCR clone assembly, productive beta chains retained. Entries are consolidated by CDR3 protein sequence, retaining the most common genes and DNA. Here the V and J calls rest on TCRdb's processing, not on the authors' analysis. Here the sample has about 780,000 distinct CDR3 sequences; roughly 24% occur a single time. The top ten hold less than 3.5% of the sample.

The germline V gene (reference sequence) supplies CDR1 LNHDA and CDR2 SQIVND. V loses 4 bases at its end and J loses 9 bases; junction bases beyond the gene matches: 3. From the cysteine through the phenylalanine, the CDR3 covers 13 amino acids. Of all the DNA, just the CDR3 is kept, 39 bases in frame from base 1. Systemically healthy Caucasian individuals from Russia, over 30 in total and aged about 6 to 100 years, were included as donors. Each donor gave 8 to 10 milliliters of peripheral blood, drawn into EDTA-treated Vacutainer tubes. PBMCs were isolated by Ficoll-Paque density-gradient centrifugation, with at least 6 million obtained per sample. Total RNA, at least 6 micrograms per sample, was extracted from PBMCs with Trizol reagent. The percentages of naive CD45RAhigh/CD27high T cells were determined by flow cytometry on a PBMC aliquot from every donor. These data also featured in a second study, about T cells of mothers and their children. Per that second paper: Nine systemically healthy Caucasian individuals, comprising three mothers and their six children, were included as donors. cDNA synthesis consumed the entire amount of extracted RNA, loaded at around 1.4 ug RNA in each 15 ul reaction. In the second PCR, sample barcodes and 2-4 random nucleotides were introduced via the M1S primer. More than 8 million TCR beta CDR3 reads were obtained from each mother, and 2.5 million to 3.5 million reads were obtained from each child. In both related and unrelated pairs, thymic selection shapes the output of TCR recombination in a similar way, with inherited differences having only a minor effect. Normalized repertoire overlap was always found to be slightly, but never significantly, higher in related mother-child pairs than in unrelated mother-child pairs. With a sensitivity of approximately 92 clones per million clonotypes, no persistent microchimeric T cell clones were detected. The study used deep NGS to compare TCR beta repertoires of mothers and children, seeking features distinguishing related mother-child pairs from unrelated individuals. The mean age was about 40 +/- 4 years for the mothers and around 10 +/- 4 years for the children. After adapters were ligated using NEBNext reagents, the libraries underwent 100+100 nt paired-end sequencing on an Illumina HiSeq 2000. Mother and child libraries were prepared a month apart and sequenced in separate runs to prevent cross-contamination. Each donor had between about 450,000 and 2,100,000 distinct TCR beta clonotypes identified. Naive TCR beta clonotypes were estimated from low-frequency clonotypes matched to each donor's FACS-determined naive share, without sorting.

This sequence uses TRBV19 and TRBJ1-6; TRBD1 aligns with 7 central bases. The source of this sequence is a boy aged 5 to 17 in good health. Sequenced: blood. The nucleotides are TGTGCCAGTAGTAACAGGGGCCTTTCACCCCTCCACTTT. Its product reads: CASSNRGLSPLHF.